The T cell receptor (beta chain) described here comes from a study of identical twins. Study-level results: The study found that models underestimated out-of-frame TCR alpha sharing in monozygotic twins.

Comments on this clonotype: Its antigen is as yet unknown.

The CDR3 loop spans 15 amino acids. V gave up 1 base and J gave up 10 bases, with 19 bases separating them. CDR1 is MDHEN and CDR2 is SYDVKM in the germline V gene. Healthy Caucasians made up all donors. TCRdb recomputed calls from the 5' RACE reads with MiXCR, one row per CDR3 protein. The sample carries some 900,000 distinct CDR3 sequences, 9% to 15% recorded once. These data were also reused for a study on yellow fever vaccine responses in identical twins.

The TCR comes from a woman aged 18-29 years in good health. Sequencing was carried out using PBMCs. The gene calls are TRBV28 and TRBJ2-5, with D perhaps matching TRBD2 (6 bases). The CDR3 coding sequence is TGTGCCAGCAGTTTATCCGGGACTTTTCTAGGGGACCAGTACTTC. This gives the protein CASSLSGTFLGDQYF.